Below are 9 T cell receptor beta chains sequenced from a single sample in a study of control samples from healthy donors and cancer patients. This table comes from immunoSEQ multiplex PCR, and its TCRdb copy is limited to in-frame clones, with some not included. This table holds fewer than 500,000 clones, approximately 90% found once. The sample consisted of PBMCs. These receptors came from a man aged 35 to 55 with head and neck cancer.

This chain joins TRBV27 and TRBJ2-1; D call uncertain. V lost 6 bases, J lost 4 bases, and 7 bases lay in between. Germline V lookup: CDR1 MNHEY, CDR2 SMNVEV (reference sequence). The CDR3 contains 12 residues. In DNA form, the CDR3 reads TGTGCCAGCAGCCCACAGTACAATGAGCAGTTCTTC. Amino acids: CASSPQYNEQFF.

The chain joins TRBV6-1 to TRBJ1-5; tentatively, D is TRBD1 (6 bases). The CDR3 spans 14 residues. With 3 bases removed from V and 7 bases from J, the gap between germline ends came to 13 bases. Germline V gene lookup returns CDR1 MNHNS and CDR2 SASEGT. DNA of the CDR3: TGTGCCAGCAGTGATCTTAACGGGGGCCAGCCCCAGCATTTT. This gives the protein CASSDLNGGQPQHF.

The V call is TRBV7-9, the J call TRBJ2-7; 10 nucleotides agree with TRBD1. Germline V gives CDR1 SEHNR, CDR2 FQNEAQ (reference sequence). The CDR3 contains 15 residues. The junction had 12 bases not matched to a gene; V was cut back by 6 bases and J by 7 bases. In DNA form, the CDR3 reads TGTGCCAGCAGACCTAAGGACAGGGGGGGTTTGGAGCAGTACTTC. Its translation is CASRPKDRGGLEQYF.

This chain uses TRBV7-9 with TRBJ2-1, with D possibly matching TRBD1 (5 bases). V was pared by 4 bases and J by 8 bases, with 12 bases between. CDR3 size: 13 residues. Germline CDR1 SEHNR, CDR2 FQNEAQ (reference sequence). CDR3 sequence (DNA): TGTGCCAGCAGCTCGGCCAGGGAATATGAGCAGTTCTTC. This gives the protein CASSSAREYEQFF.

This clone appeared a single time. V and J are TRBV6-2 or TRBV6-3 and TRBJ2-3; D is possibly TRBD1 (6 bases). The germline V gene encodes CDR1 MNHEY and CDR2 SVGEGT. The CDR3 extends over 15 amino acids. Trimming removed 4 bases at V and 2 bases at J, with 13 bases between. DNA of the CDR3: TGTGCCAGCAGTTCGGGACATTCCCCCACAGATACGCAGTATTTT. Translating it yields CASSSGHSPTDTQYF.

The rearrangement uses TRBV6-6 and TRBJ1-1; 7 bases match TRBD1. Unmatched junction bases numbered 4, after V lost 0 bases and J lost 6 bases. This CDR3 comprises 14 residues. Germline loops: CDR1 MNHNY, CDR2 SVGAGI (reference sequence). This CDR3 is CASSYSTTGSEAFF. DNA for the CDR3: TGTGCCAGCAGTTACTCAACGACAGGGTCTGAAGCTTTCTTT.

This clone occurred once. In nucleotides, the CDR3 is TGCGCCAGCAGCGCCACAGCAGCAACTAATGAAAAACTGTTTTTT. Translating it yields CASSATAATNEKLFF. The genes are TRBV5-1 and TRBJ1-4; no firm D call. The V end was cut by 4 bases, the J end by 0 bases, with 10 bases between. Germline V CDR1 and CDR2: SGHRS, YFSETQ. CDR3 length: 15 amino acids.

DNA of the CDR3: TGTGCCAGCAGTGAAGACGGGAATTCACCCCTCCACTTT. Translation: CASSEDGNSPLHF. V gene TRBV2 combines with J gene TRBJ1-6; D is undetermined. This CDR3 has 13 amino acids. Germline V CDR1 and CDR2: SNHLY, FYNNEI. Trimming left V 1 base short and J 7 bases short, with 5 bases between.

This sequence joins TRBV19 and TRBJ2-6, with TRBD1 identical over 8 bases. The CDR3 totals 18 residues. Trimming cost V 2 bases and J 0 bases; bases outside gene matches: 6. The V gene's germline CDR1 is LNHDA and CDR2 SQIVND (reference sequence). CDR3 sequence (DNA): TGTGCCAGTAGTATAACAGGGGGACACTACTCTGGGGCCAACGTCCTGACTTTC. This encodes CASSITGGHYSGANVLTF.